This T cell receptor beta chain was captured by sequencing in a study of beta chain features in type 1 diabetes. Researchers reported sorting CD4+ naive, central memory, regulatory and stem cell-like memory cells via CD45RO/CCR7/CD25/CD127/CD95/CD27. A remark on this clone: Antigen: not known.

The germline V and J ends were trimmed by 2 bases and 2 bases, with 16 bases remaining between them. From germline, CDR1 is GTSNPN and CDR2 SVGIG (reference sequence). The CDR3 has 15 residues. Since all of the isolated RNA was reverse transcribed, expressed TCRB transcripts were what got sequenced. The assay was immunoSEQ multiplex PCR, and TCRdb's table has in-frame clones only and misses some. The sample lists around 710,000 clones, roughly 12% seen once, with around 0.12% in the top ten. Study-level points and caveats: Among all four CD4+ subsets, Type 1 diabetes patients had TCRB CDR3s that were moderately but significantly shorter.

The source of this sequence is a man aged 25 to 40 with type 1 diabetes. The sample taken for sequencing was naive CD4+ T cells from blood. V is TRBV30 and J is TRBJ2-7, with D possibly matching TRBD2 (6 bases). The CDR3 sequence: CAWSRRRAQTYEQYF. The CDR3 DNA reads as TGTGCCTGGAGTAGAAGGAGGGCCCAAACCTACGAGCAGTACTTC.